Following are 2 T cell receptor beta chains from one sample sequenced in a study of blood T cell repertoires in COVID-19. Some clones are missing from TCRdb's copy, which holds only in-frame ones; the method was immunoSEQ multiplex PCR. The profile shows around 400,000 clones, about four fifths of them singletons. Sequencing input: PBMCs or T cells enriched from blood (not recorded which). The receptors shown here come from a woman in her fifties or sixties who had recovered from COVID-19.

This chain joins TRBV5-4 and TRBJ2-5; 13 bases are shared with TRBD2. The CDR3 totals 17 residues. Germline CDR1 is SGHNT and CDR2 is YYREEE (reference sequence). V shed 4 bases and J 5 bases; nucleotides not matched to a gene: 11. As DNA, the CDR3 is TGTGCCAGCAGCCCCCGGACTAGCGGGAGAGGTTCGGAGACCCAGTACTTC. Residues: CASSPRTSGRGSETQYF.

This clone was counted once. The genes are TRBV9 and TRBJ1-2; 8 bases are a match to TRBD1. Germline V gene lookup returns CDR1 SGDLS and CDR2 YYNGEE. Trimming at V came to 0 bases and at J to 4 bases, leaving 8 bases not matched to a gene. This CDR3 is built from 16 residues. The CDR3: CASSVGGTGLTYGYTF. Here the CDR3 DNA reads TGTGCCAGCAGCGTAGGGGGGACAGGCCTAACCTATGGCTACACCTTC.